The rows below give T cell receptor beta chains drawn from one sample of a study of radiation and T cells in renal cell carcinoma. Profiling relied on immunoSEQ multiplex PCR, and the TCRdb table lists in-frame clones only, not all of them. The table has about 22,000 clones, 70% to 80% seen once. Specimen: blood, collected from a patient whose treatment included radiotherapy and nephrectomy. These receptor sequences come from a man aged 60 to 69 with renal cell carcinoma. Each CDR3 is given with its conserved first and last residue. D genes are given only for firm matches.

CDR3aa: CASRYTGGTEAFF
v_gene: TRBV27
d_gene: TRBD1

CDR3aa: CASSRTSGVETQYF
v_gene: TRBV5-4
d_gene: TRBD2

CDR3aa: CASRLDRGQRNEQFF
v_gene: TRBV19
d_gene: TRBD1

CDR3aa: CASTRGPRETQYF
v_gene: TRBV25-1
d_gene: .

CDR3aa: CASSVFWGQYEQYF
v_gene: TRBV6-1
d_gene: .

CDR3aa: CASRPQVAGGSYNEQFF
v_gene: TRBV12-2
d_gene: .

CDR3aa: CASSFVGVTGELFF
v_gene: TRBV27
d_gene: .

CDR3aa: CAWRSENPYEQYF
v_gene: TRBV30
d_gene: .

CDR3aa: CASSLDEGRKLFF
v_gene: TRBV7-2
d_gene: .

CDR3aa: CASSFGGRTEPQHF
v_gene: TRBV5-1
d_gene: .